The 23 T cell receptor beta chains reported below all come from one sample, sequenced in a study of T-cell reconstitution after alpha-beta-depleted transplantation in children. Preparation of the TCRbeta library involved a method that used unique molecular identifiers. Each CDR3 protein gets one entry after TCRdb re-called the PCR reads with MiXCR. The data contain about a million distinct CDR3 sequences, about 29% of them seen just once; the ten biggest clones take up about 28%. Material: PBMCs, mostly from graft donor cells, obtained 360 days after TCRalphabeta/CD19-depleted stem cell transplant. These receptors all stem from a boy under two years old who had a stem cell transplant for SCID, so the T cells may come from the graft donor.

The J gene is TRBJ2-3, the V gene TRBV5-5; the D is unclear. The CDR3 has 16 amino acids. V was cut by 6 bases and J by 3 bases, with 20 bases left in between. Germline V gene sequence: CDR1 SGHKS, CDR2 YYEKEE (reference sequence). Written as DNA, the CDR3 is TGTGCCAGCATCCCCTTGTCTTTAGTATTGACAGATACGCAGTATTTT. Translated, it gives CASIPLSLVLTDTQYF.

The CDR3 DNA is TGTGCCAGCAGCCTTCAAATGACAGCGACCAATCAGCCCCAGCATTTT. Protein: CASSLQMTATNQPQHF. This chain links TRBV12-3 or TRBV12-4 with TRBJ1-5, with a weak D call TRBD1 (5 bases). The CDR3 extends over 16 amino acids. V gave up 6 bases and J gave up 3 bases, with 18 bases separating them.

In DNA, the CDR3 is TGCGCCAGCAGCCAAGGGATACTAGCGGGGGCCTACAATGAGCAGTTCTTC. Translating it yields CASSQGILAGAYNEQFF. The chain uses TRBV4-3 and TRBJ2-1, with 11 bases fitting TRBD2. Per germline, CDR1 LGHNA and CDR2 YSLEER. V was pared by 1 base and J by 2 bases, with 4 bases of the junction left unmatched. CDR3 size: 17 residues.

The chain joins TRBV10-3 to TRBJ2-3; maybe TRBD1 (5 bases). Trimming removed 3 bases from V and 0 bases from J, with 16 bases in between. Germline-derived CDR1 and CDR2 are ENHRY and SYGVKD. The CDR3 consists of 17 residues. The DNA for the CDR3 is TGTGCCATCAGTGACCCAAGGGCAGGGCGTAGCACAGATACGCAGTATTTT. Encoded protein: CAISDPRAGRSTDTQYF.

This clonotype has just a few counts. V and J are TRBV6-2 or TRBV6-3 and TRBJ2-4; TRBD2 matches 7 bases. This CDR3 is built from 14 residues. V dropped 2 bases and J dropped 8; count of bases not matched to a gene: 6. CDR1 is MNHEY and CDR2 is SVGEGT in the germline V gene. CDR3 residues: CASSYGEGRDIQYF. The CDR3 bases are TGTGCCAGCAGTTACGGGGAGGGCCGGGACATTCAGTACTTC.

This clonotype was seen a few times. The rearrangement links TRBV7-2 to TRBJ2-5; D is unresolved. This CDR3 is built from 14 residues. Germline V CDR1 and CDR2: SGHTA, FQGNSA. The V gene lost 5 bases and the J gene lost 11 bases, with 21 bases spanning the gap. The CDR3 DNA reads as TGTGCCAGCAGCCCCCGAGCCCCTTTACAACCTCAGTACTTC. It encodes CASSPRAPLQPQYF.

This clonotype was seen a handful of times. The J gene is TRBJ2-3, the V gene TRBV5-1, with a weak D call TRBD2 (6 bases). The CDR3 is 19 amino acids. Trimming cost V 3 bases and J 2 bases, with 25 bases left between them. CDR1 is SGHRS and CDR2 is YFSETQ in the germline V gene. This chain's CDR3 is CASSSFATGSGTFTDTQYF. The CDR3 DNA sequence: TGCGCCAGCAGCTCTTTTGCCACGGGTAGCGGAACCTTCACAGATACGCAGTATTTT.

This clonotype appeared a few times. The chain carries TRBV30 and TRBJ2-1, with D possibly being TRBD2 (5 bases). With 0 bases removed from V and 10 bases from J, the gap between germline ends came to 10 bases. The CDR3 is made up of 12 amino acids. Germline values: CDR1 GTSNPN, CDR2 SVGIG (reference sequence). The CDR3 DNA reads as TGTGCCTGGAGTGTCCGGGGTCTGGAGCAGTTCTTC. This sequence encodes CAWSVRGLEQFF.

The J gene is TRBJ2-7, the V gene TRBV4-2; 10 bases match TRBD1. V was clipped by 4 bases and J by 5 bases; unmatched bases: 8. Looked up from germline, CDR1 is LGHNA and CDR2 is YNFKEQ. This CDR3 is 15 amino acids long. The CDR3 DNA reads TGTGCCAGCAGCCCCCTGGGGACAGGGGTGCACGAGCAGTACTTC. Translation: CASSPLGTGVHEQYF.

The chain couples TRBV29-1 to TRBJ2-5; possible D gene TRBD2, 6 bases. There are 12 residues in the CDR3. Germline CDR1 reads SQVTM; CDR2 reads ANQGSEA. V was clipped by 4 bases and J by 1 base, with 7 bases between them. The CDR3 nucleotides read TGCAGCGTTGTAGCGGTCCAAGAGACCCAGTACTTC. This translates into CSVVAVQETQYF.

The chain is built from TRBV5-1 and TRBJ1-1; 10 bases agree with TRBD1. This CDR3 is built from 14 residues. Germline V gene data show CDR1 as SGHRS and CDR2 as YFSETQ. V trimming: 5 bases; J trimming: 5 bases; junction bases outside the gene matches: 6. CDR3 protein: CASRPRDRGTEAFF. The CDR3 bases are TGCGCCAGCAGGCCGCGGGACAGGGGTACTGAAGCTTTCTTT.

The V gene is TRBV7-6, the J gene TRBJ1-5; D uncertain. V was cut by 1 base and J by 9 bases, with 13 bases left in between. Germline lookup yields CDR1 SGHVS and CDR2 FNYEAQ. The CDR3 sequence is 14 residues long. CDR3 nucleotide sequence: TGTGCCAGCAGCTTAGTCGCAGGCATGCGGCCCCAGCATTTT. This translates into CASSLVAGMRPQHF.

The V call is TRBV27, the J call TRBJ1-2; 9 bases align to TRBD1. V lost 5 bases, J lost 4 bases, and 8 bases stayed unmatched. This CDR3 is built from 15 residues. Germline CDR1 reads MNHEY; CDR2 reads SMNVEV (reference sequence). This CDR3 is CASSLLGQGSYGYTF. The CDR3 nucleotides are TGTGCCAGCAGTCTGTTGGGACAGGGATCCTATGGCTACACCTTC.

The chain links TRBV7-2 to TRBJ1-5; D is ambiguous. Germline values: CDR1 SGHTA, CDR2 FQGNSA. Trimming took 4 bases from V and 0 from J, leaving 10 bases between them. This CDR3 is built from 15 residues. The CDR3 loop reads CASSWEHNSNQPQHF. The DNA of the CDR3 is TGTGCCAGCAGCTGGGAGCATAATAGCAATCAGCCCCAGCATTTT.

This clonotype was counted only a few times. The chain has TRBV5-1 and TRBJ2-5; 9 bases align to TRBD1. In germline, CDR1 is SGHRS, CDR2 YFSETQ. Germline trimming cut 4 bases from V and 4 bases from J; bases unmatched to any gene: 8. The CDR3 covers 15 residues. The CDR3 here is CASSGDRARVETQYF. The CDR3 bases are TGCGCCAGCAGCGGGGACAGGGCACGCGTAGAGACCCAGTACTTC.

This clonotype was counted between two and nine times. CDR3 coding DNA: TGCAGTGCTAGAGAGGGGGCAGGTTCGGGCTACGAGCAGTACTTC. This encodes CSAREGAGSGYEQYF. This chain connects TRBV20-1 to TRBJ2-7, with a possible D match to TRBD1 (6 bases). Per germline, CDR1 DFQATT and CDR2 SNEGSKA (reference sequence). The CDR3 has 15 amino acids. V was cut by 0 bases and J by 3 bases, with 15 bases left in between.

This clonotype was observed once. V and J are TRBV9 and TRBJ2-1, with D tentatively TRBD2 (6 bases). CDR1 SGDLS and CDR2 YYNGEE come from the germline V gene. This CDR3 is built from 16 residues. V was shortened by 0 bases and J by 12 bases, with 22 bases between the two germline ends. The DNA of the CDR3 is TGTGCCAGCAGCGTAGGGCCTAGCGACCTCGTAGCGAGGCAGTTCTTC. Protein sequence: CASSVGPSDLVARQFF.

The genes are TRBV20-1 and TRBJ2-3; 8 nucleotides align to TRBD1. The CDR3 totals 13 residues. With 5 bases clipped from V and 5 bases from J, the junction kept 6 bases outside the gene matches. CDR1 is DFQATT, CDR2 SNEGSKA, per germline (reference sequence). The CDR3 DNA reads as TGCAGTGCTTTCAGGGGGCAAGGAGATACGCAGTATTTT. Translating gives CSAFRGQGDTQYF.

For the CDR3, the DNA is TGTGCCAGCAGCGTACGTCCTAGCACAGATACGCAGTATTTT. As protein: CASSVRPSTDTQYF. The chain uses TRBV9 and TRBJ2-3, with D uncertain. The V end lost 1 base, the J end lost 0 bases, and 6 bases lay between the germline ends. The CDR3 spans 14 residues. Germline-derived CDR1 and CDR2 are SGDLS and YYNGEE.

This clonotype was seen more than once but under ten times. The chain combines TRBV7-2 with TRBJ1-6; 11 nucleotides align to TRBD1. Trimming cost V 2 bases and J 9 bases; bases outside gene matches: 3. Germline CDR1 is SGHTA and CDR2 is FQGNSA. The CDR3 has 15 amino acids. This chain's CDR3 is CASSLLGQGASPLHF. The CDR3 DNA is TGTGCCAGCAGCTTATTAGGACAGGGGGCTTCACCCCTCCACTTT.

This clonotype was detected a few times. V and J are TRBV29-1 and TRBJ2-1, with 12 bases lining up with TRBD2. The CDR3 extends over 15 amino acids. V dropped 5 bases and J dropped 2; count of bases not matched to a gene: 4. Germline V CDR1 and CDR2: SQVTM, ANQGSEA. In DNA, the CDR3 is TGCAGCGTTCTCGGACTAGCGGGGACCTACAATGAGCAGTTCTTC. As protein: CSVLGLAGTYNEQFF.

The chain links TRBV7-2 to TRBJ2-3; 8 bases line up with TRBD1. The ends lost 5 bases at V and 8 bases at J; junction bases unmatched: 12. This CDR3 has 15 residues. CDR1 is SGHTA and CDR2 is FQGNSA in the germline V gene. The CDR3: CASSRPDDRGGTQYF. The CDR3 DNA sequence: TGTGCCAGCAGCCGGCCTGATGACAGGGGAGGTACGCAGTATTTT.

This clonotype has a handful of counts. The V and J genes are TRBV12-3 or TRBV12-4 and TRBJ2-1, with D perhaps TRBD1 (5 bases). The CDR3 is 16 residues long. The V gene lost 5 bases and the J gene lost 0 bases, with 14 bases spanning the gap. The CDR3, as DNA: TGTGCCAGCAGTCGGTGGGGCCTAAGCTCCTACAATGAGCAGTTCTTC. The encoded protein is CASSRWGLSSYNEQFF.